These T cell receptor beta chains were read from a single sample in a study of T cells of healthy individuals. MiXCR, applied by TCRdb to the 5' RACE reads, yields one record per CDR3 protein. In the table there are roughly 87,000 distinct CDR3 sequences, roughly a sixth of which are singletons. Receptors originate from a human donor in good health. Each CDR3 is given with its conserved first and last residue. Fields, in order: D gene, clone size, V gene, J gene, CDR3 DNA, CDR3 protein. D genes are given only for firm matches. A row's size may be missing; if present it is once, few, many or a size class.

D: .
size: .
V: TRBV5-1
J: TRBJ1-1
DNA: TGCGCCAGCACCCCAGGTGGGGACACTGAAGCTTTCTTT
CDR3: CASTPGGDTEAFF

D: .
size: few
V: TRBV3-1
J: TRBJ2-5
DNA: TGTGCCAGCAAGGCGGGGAGCGCCCAGTACTTC
CDR3: CASKAGSAQYF

D: .
size: .
V: TRBV28
J: TRBJ2-1
DNA: TGTGCCAGCAGTTCCCCGGGACAAATAGCGGAATTC
CDR3: CASSSPGQIAEF

D: TRBD1
size: few
V: TRBV29-1
J: TRBJ2-7
DNA: TGCAGCGTGTATTCCGGGACAGGGGAATACGAGCAGTACTTC
CDR3: CSVYSGTGEYEQYF

D: .
size: .
V: TRBV4-1
J: TRBJ2-3
DNA: TGCGCCAGCAGCCAAGATCCGACAGGGACTTTGACAGATACGCAGTATTTT
CDR3: CASSQDPTGTLTDTQYF

D: .
size: .
V: TRBV4-3
J: TRBJ1-1
DNA: TGCGCCAGCAGCCAAGGGCAGGGGTACACTGAAGCTTTCTTT
CDR3: CASSQGQGYTEAFF

D: .
size: .
V: TRBV5-1
J: TRBJ1-1
DNA: TGCGCCAGCAGCTTGGTTACGGACACTAACACTGAAGCTTTCTTT
CDR3: CASSLVTDTNTEAFF

D: TRBD1
size: few
V: TRBV15
J: TRBJ1-6
DNA: TGTGCCACCAGGCAACGGGGGGACAGGAATTCACCCCTCCACTTT
CDR3: CATRQRGDRNSPLHF

D: .
size: few
V: TRBV7-2
J: TRBJ1-6
DNA: TGTGCCAGCAGCGCCCGGGACGGGGCTTCACCCCTCCACTTT
CDR3: CASSARDGASPLHF

D: .
size: .
V: TRBV7-9
J: TRBJ2-2
DNA: TGTGCCAGCAGCTTCCTTAAGGTCGGGTGGACCGGGGAGCTGTTTTTT
CDR3: CASSFLKVGWTGELFF

D: TRBD1
size: many
V: TRBV28
J: TRBJ2-7
DNA: TGTGCCAGCAGTCCATTGGACAGGCGCTATACTAGGACCTACGAGCAGTACTTC
CDR3: CASSPLDRRYTRTYEQYF

D: .
size: many
V: TRBV30
J: TRBJ2-5
DNA: TGTGCCTGGGAGGACAGCAAGAAGACCCAGTACTTC
CDR3: CAWEDSKKTQYF

D: .
size: .
V: TRBV30
J: TRBJ2-1
DNA: TGTGCCTGGAGTGTCAGAGGGAATGAGCAGTTCTTC
CDR3: CAWSVRGNEQFF

D: .
size: many
V: TRBV20-1
J: TRBJ1-1
DNA: TGCAGTGCTAGACCCGGAAGCGGAAACACTGAAGCTTTCTTT
CDR3: CSARPGSGNTEAFF

D: TRBD2
size: .
V: TRBV4-1
J: TRBJ2-3
DNA: TGCGCCAGCAGCCAAGATCGTCGAGGGAGGGCCGGAGATACGCAGTATTTT
CDR3: CASSQDRRGRAGDTQYF

D: .
size: many
V: TRBV6-1
J: TRBJ2-5
DNA: TGTGCCAGCAGATTAGAGCCCGCGGAGACCCAGTACTTC
CDR3: CASRLEPAETQYF

D: .
size: many
V: TRBV7-2
J: TRBJ2-1
DNA: TGTGCCAGCAGCTTGATCCCGGCTCCCGTTTCCTACAATGAGCAGTTCTTC
CDR3: CASSLIPAPVSYNEQFF

D: TRBD2
size: .
V: TRBV20-1
J: TRBJ2-5
DNA: TGCAGTGCTAGGGCTAGCGGGAGTCTGGAGACCCAGTACTTC
CDR3: CSARASGSLETQYF

D: TRBD1
size: .
V: TRBV20-1
J: TRBJ1-4
DNA: TGCAGTGCTGACAGGGCTGAAAAACTGTTTTTT
CDR3: CSADRAEKLFF

D: .
size: .
V: TRBV6-6
J: TRBJ2-5
DNA: TGTGCCAGCAGTTACTCAGGGGAGGATCAACAAGAGACCCAGTACTTC
CDR3: CASSYSGEDQQETQYF

D: .
size: few
V: TRBV7-9
J: TRBJ2-3
DNA: TGTGCCAGCAACACAGGCGAAAGCACAGATACGCAGTATTTT
CDR3: CASNTGESTDTQYF

D: .
size: .
V: TRBV7-6
J: TRBJ2-7
DNA: TGTGCCAGCAGCTTATGGAGGGGAAGCGACGAGCAGTACTTC
CDR3: CASSLWRGSDEQYF

D: TRBD2
size: .
V: TRBV3-1
J: TRBJ2-5
DNA: TGTGCCAGCAGCCAGGGACTAGCGGGATTACAAGAGACCCAGTACTTC
CDR3: CASSQGLAGLQETQYF

D: TRBD2
size: few
V: TRBV20-1
J: TRBJ2-4
DNA: TGCAGTGCTAGAGTAGCGGGAGGTTATTCCGCCAAAAACATTCAGTACTTC
CDR3: CSARVAGGYSAKNIQYF